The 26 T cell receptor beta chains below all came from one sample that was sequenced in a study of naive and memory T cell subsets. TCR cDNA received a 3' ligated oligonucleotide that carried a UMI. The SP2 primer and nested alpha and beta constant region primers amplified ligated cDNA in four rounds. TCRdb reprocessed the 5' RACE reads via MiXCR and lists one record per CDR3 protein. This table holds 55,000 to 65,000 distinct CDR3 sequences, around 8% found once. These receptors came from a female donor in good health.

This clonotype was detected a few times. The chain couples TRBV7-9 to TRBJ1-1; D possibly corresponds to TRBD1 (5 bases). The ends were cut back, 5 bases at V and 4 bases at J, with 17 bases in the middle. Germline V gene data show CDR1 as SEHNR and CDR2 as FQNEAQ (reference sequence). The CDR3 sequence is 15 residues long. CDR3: CASSILQGGRTEAFF. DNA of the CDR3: TGTGCCAGCAGCATTCTTCAGGGTGGACGCACTGAAGCTTTCTTT.

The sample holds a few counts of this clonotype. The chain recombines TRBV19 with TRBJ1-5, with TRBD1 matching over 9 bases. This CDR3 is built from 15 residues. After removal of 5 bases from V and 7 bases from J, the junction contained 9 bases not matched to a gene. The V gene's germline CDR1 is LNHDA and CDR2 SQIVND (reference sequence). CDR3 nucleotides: TGTGCCAGTAGTTGGGGGGACAGGGCAGTACAGCCCCAGCATTTT. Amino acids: CASSWGDRAVQPQHF.

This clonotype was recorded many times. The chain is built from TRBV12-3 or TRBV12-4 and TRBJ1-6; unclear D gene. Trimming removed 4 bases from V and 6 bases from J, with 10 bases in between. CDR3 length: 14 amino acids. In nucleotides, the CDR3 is TGTGCCAGCAGTTGGGGAATATCTAATTCACCCCTCCACTTT. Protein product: CASSWGISNSPLHF.

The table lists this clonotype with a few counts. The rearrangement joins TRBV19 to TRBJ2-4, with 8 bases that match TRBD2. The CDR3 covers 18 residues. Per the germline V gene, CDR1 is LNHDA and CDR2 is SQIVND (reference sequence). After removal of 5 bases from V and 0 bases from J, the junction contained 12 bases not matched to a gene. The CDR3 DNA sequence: TGTGCCAGTAGTCTCCGCTGGCGGGGGGAACTAGCCAAAAACATTCAGTACTTC. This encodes CASSLRWRGELAKNIQYF.

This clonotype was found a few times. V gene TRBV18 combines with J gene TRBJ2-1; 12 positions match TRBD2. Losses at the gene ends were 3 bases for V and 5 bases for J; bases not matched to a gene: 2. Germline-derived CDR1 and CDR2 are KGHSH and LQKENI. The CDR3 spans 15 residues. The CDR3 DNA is TGTGCCAGCTCACCGCGGACTAGCGGGAACAATGAGCAGTTCTTC. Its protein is CASSPRTSGNNEQFF.

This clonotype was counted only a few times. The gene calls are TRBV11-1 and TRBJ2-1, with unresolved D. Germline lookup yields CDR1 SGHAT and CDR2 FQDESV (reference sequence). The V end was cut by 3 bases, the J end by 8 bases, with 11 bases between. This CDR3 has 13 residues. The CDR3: CASSFWSRDEQFF. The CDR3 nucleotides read TGTGCCAGCAGCTTTTGGAGCCGGGATGAGCAGTTCTTC.

The CDR3 nucleotides read TGTGCCTGGAGTCTAACCGGGACAGGGGGCGCGTTGAGGGCTGAAGCTTTCTTT. Its translation is CAWSLTGTGGALRAEAFF. The chain is built from TRBV30 and TRBJ1-1, with TRBD1 identical over 12 bases. J gave up 6 bases and V 2 bases, and 16 bases lay outside the gene matches. The germline V gene encodes CDR1 GTSNPN and CDR2 SVGIG (reference sequence). The CDR3 extends over 18 amino acids.

CDR3 DNA: TGTGCCAGCAGCCCCCGGACTTTCAATGAGCAGTTCTTC. Its protein product is CASSPRTFNEQFF. The chain is built from TRBV12-3 or TRBV12-4 and TRBJ2-1; perhaps TRBD2 as D (5 bases). The length of the CDR3 is 13 residues. Deletions cut 6 bases from V and 6 bases from J, with 12 bases between.

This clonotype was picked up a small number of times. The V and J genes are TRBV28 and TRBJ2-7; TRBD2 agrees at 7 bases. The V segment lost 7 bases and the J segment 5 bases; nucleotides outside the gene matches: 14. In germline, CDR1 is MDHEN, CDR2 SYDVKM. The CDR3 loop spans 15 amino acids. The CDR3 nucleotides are TGTGCCAGCAAACCCAGCGGGGCAGGGAACCACGAGCAGTACTTC. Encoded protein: CASKPSGAGNHEQYF.

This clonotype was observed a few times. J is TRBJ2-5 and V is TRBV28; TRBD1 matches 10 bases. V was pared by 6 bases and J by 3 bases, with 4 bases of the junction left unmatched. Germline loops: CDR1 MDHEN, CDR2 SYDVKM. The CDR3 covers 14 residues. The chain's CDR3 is CASRRTGGEETQYF. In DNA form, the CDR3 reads TGTGCCAGCAGACGGACAGGGGGGGAAGAGACCCAGTACTTC. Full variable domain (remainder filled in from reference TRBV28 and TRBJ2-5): DVKVTQSSRYLVKRTGEKVFLECVQDMDHENMFWYRQDPGLGLRLIYFSYDVKMKEKGDIPEGYSVSREKKERFSLILESASTNQTSMYLCASRRTGGEETQYFGPGTRLLVL.

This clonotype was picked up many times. In nucleotides, the CDR3 is TGCGCCAGCAGCTACCAGGGGAACAATGAAAAACTGTTTTTT. As protein: CASSYQGNNEKLFF. The chain uses TRBV5-1 and TRBJ1-4, with D tentatively TRBD1 (6 bases). The CDR3 has 14 amino acids. Germline V gene lookup returns CDR1 SGHRS and CDR2 YFSETQ. V was cut by 3 bases and J by 5 bases, with 11 bases left in between.

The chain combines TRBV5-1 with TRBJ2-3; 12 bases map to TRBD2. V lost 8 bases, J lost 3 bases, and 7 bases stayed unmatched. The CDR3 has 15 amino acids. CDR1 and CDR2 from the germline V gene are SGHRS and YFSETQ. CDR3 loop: CASGWTSGITDTQYF. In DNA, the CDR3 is TGCGCCAGTGGTTGGACTAGCGGGATAACAGATACGCAGTATTTT.

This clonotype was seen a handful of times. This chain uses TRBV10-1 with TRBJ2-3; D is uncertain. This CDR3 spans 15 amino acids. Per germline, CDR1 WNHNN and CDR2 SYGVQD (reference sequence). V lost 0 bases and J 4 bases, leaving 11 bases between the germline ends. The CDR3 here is CASSESTMSADTQYF. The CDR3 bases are TGCGCCAGCAGTGAGTCGACGATGAGTGCAGATACGCAGTATTTT.

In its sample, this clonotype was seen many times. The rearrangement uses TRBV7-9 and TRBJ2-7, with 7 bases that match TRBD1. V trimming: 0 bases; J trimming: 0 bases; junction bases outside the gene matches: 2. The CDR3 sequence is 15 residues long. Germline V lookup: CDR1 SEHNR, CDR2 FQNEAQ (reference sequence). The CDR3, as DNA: TGTGCCAGCAGCTTAGCACAGGGGCCCTCCTACGAGCAGTACTTC. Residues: CASSLAQGPSYEQYF.

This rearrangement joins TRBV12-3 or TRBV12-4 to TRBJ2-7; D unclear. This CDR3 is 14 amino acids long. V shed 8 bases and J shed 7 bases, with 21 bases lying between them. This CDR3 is CASSKGSPIGEQYF. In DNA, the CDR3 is TGTGCCAGCTCCAAGGGCAGTCCCATCGGGGAGCAGTACTTC.

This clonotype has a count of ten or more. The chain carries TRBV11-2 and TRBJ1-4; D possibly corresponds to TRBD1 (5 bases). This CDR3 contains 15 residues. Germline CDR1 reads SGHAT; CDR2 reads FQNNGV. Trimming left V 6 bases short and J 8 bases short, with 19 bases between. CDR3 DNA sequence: TGTGCCAGCAGAGGGGTAGGGCAGAAGAGCGAAAAACTGTTTTTT. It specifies CASRGVGQKSEKLFF.

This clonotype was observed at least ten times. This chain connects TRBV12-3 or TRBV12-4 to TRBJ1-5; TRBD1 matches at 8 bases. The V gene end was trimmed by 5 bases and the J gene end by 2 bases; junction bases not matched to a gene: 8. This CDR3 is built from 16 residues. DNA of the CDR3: TGTGCCAGCAGTCGCGACAGGGGAATTGGCAATCAGCCCCAGCATTTT. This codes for CASSRDRGIGNQPQHF.

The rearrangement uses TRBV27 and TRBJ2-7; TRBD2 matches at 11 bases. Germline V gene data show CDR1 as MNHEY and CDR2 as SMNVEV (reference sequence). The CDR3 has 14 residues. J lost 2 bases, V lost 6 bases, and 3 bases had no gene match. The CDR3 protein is CASRLAGAAYEQYF. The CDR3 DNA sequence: TGTGCCAGCAGACTAGCGGGAGCCGCCTACGAGCAGTACTTC.

CDR3 bases: TGTGCCAGCTCACCTTACTCTGGAAACACCATATATTTT. Its protein is CASSPYSGNTIYF. J is TRBJ1-3 and V is TRBV18, with unresolved D. V was trimmed by 3 bases and J by 0 bases, leaving 3 bases between them. Germline CDR1 and CDR2: KGHSH and LQKENI. The CDR3 sequence is 13 residues long.

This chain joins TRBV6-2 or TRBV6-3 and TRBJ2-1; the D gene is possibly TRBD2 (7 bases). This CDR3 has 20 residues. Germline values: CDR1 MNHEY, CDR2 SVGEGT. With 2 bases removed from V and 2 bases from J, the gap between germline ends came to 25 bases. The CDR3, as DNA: TGTGCCAGCAGTTACAGTATGCGGGATGTCTGGGGGGGGCCCTACAATGAGCAGTTCTTC. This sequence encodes CASSYSMRDVWGGPYNEQFF.

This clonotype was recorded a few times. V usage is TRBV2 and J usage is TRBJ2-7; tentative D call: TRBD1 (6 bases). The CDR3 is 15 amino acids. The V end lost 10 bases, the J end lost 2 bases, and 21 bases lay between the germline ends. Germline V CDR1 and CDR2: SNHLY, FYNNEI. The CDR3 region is CAILGDNGQPYEQYF. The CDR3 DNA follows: TGTGCCATCCTGGGGGACAACGGGCAGCCCTACGAGCAGTACTTC.

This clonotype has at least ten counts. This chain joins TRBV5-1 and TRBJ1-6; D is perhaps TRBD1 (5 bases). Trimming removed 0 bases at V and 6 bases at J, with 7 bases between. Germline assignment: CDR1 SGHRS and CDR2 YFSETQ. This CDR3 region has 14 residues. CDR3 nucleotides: TGCGCCAGCAGCTTGGAACAGGTTAATTCACCCCTCCACTTT. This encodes CASSLEQVNSPLHF.

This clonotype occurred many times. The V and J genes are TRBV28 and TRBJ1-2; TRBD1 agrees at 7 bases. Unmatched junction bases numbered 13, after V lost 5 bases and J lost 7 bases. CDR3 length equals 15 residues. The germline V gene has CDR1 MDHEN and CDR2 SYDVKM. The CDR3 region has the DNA TGTGCCAGCAGTCCGAATACAGGGGTAATCTCTGGCTACACCTTC. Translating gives CASSPNTGVISGYTF.

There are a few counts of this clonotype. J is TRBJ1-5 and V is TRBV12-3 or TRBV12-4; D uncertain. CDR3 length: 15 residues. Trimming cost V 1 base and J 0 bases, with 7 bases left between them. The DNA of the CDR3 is TGTGCCAGCAGTTTAGAAGGGTTTAGCAATCAGCCCCAGCATTTT. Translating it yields CASSLEGFSNQPQHF.

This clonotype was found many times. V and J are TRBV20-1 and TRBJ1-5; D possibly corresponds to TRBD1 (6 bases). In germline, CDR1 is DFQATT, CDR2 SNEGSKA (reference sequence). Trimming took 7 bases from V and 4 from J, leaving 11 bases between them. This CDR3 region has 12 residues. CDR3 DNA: TGCAGTGTCGACAGGTCAAATCAGCCCCAGCATTTT. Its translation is CSVDRSNQPQHF.

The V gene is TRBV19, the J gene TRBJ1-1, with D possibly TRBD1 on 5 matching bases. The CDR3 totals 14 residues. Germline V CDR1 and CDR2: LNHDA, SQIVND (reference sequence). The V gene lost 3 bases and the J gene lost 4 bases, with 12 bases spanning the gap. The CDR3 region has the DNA TGTGCCAGTAGTATCATGCAGGGTGCCACTGAAGCTTTCTTT. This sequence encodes CASSIMQGATEAFF. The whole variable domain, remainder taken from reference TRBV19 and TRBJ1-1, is DGGITQSPKYLFRKEGQNVTLSCEQNLNHDAMYWYRQDPGQGLRLIYYSQIVNDFQKGDIAEGYSVSREKKESFPLTVTSAQKNPTAFYLCASSIMQGATEAFFGQGTRLTVV.